The next 22 T cell receptor beta chains were all read from a single sample in a study of cytomegalovirus exposure and HLA in healthy donors. 60 Vbeta and 13 Jbeta primers were used in PCR. This table comes from immunoSEQ multiplex PCR, and its TCRdb copy is limited to in-frame clones, with some not included. The profile shows over 150,000 clones, around 81% of them singletons. The sequencing sample was made of PBMCs. Receptors originate from a woman between 45 and 65 years old in good health and CMV-seronegative.

This clone has just a few counts. The chain joins TRBV15 to TRBJ2-1, with 14 nucleotides matching TRBD2. Germline lookup yields CDR1 LNHNV and CDR2 YYDKDF (reference sequence). Unmatched junction bases numbered 8, after V lost 4 bases and J lost 6 bases. This CDR3 contains 17 residues. The CDR3 nucleotides are TGTGCCACCAGCACGCCGGGACTAGCGGGAGAGGTCAATGAGCAGTTCTTC. Translating gives CATSTPGLAGEVNEQFF.

The J gene is TRBJ2-7, the V gene TRBV2; 14 nucleotides align to TRBD2. V gave up 6 bases and J gave up 8 bases; unmatched junction bases: 6. The CDR3 loop spans 14 amino acids. Germline V lookup: CDR1 SNHLY, CDR2 FYNNEI. CDR3 amino acids: CASRGGLAGVQQYF. CDR3 nucleotide sequence: TGTGCCAGCAGGGGGGGACTAGCGGGAGTACAGCAGTACTTC.

The V and J genes are TRBV7-2 and TRBJ1-6, with D tentatively TRBD1 (5 bases). V was trimmed by 3 bases and J by 10 bases, leaving 19 bases between them. Per germline, CDR1 SGHTA and CDR2 FQGNSA. CDR3 length: 16 residues. CDR3 DNA: TGTGCCAGCAGCTTTTTTCAGGTCGCCGGGGGGTCACCCCTCCACTTT. The encoded protein is CASSFFQVAGGSPLHF.

The CDR3 DNA sequence: TGTGCAGCTGGCGGGATCGGGACCCAGTACTTC. Protein: CAAGGIGTQYF. The gene calls are TRBV19 and TRBJ2-5, with D maybe TRBD2 (6 bases). The length of the CDR3 is 11 residues. In germline, CDR1 is LNHDA, CDR2 SQIVND (reference sequence).

The genes are TRBV2 and TRBJ2-2; D is possibly TRBD1 (6 bases). The CDR3 extends over 14 amino acids. V was shortened by 8 bases and J by 6 bases, with 16 bases between the two germline ends. The germline V gene has CDR1 SNHLY and CDR2 FYNNEI. This chain's CDR3 is CASLLRDNSGELFF. The CDR3 DNA sequence: TGTGCCAGCCTCCTCCGGGACAACTCCGGGGAGCTGTTTTTT. Full variable domain (outside the CDR3, taken from reference TRBV2 and TRBJ2-2): EPEVTQTPSHQVTQMGQEVILRCVPISNHLYFYWYRQILGQKVEFLVSFYNNEISEKSEIFDDQFSVERPDGSNFTLKIRSTKLEDSAMYFCASLLRDNSGELFFGEGSRLTVL.

The V and J genes are TRBV6-5 and TRBJ2-7; TRBD1 agrees at 7 bases. The junction had 5 bases not matched to a gene; V was cut back by 5 bases and J by 4 bases. The germline CDR1 and CDR2 sequences are MNHEY and SVGAGI. This CDR3 has 13 amino acids. The CDR3 loop reads CASSEGQLYEQYF. Written as DNA, the CDR3 is TGTGCCAGCAGTGAGGGACAGTTATACGAGCAGTACTTC.

This clone was observed a handful of times. V is TRBV4-2 and J is TRBJ2-1; TRBD2 matches 12 bases. J gave up 4 bases and V 1 base, and 2 bases lay outside the gene matches. Germline CDR1 reads LGHNA; CDR2 reads YNFKEQ. The CDR3 extends over 16 amino acids. This CDR3 reads CASSQGTSGTYNEQFF. The DNA of the CDR3 is TGTGCCAGCAGCCAAGGGACTAGCGGGACATACAATGAGCAGTTCTTC.

This chain uses TRBV25-1 with TRBJ2-2; D is possibly TRBD2 (7 bases). V was clipped by 4 bases and J by 9 bases, with 12 bases between them. Per the germline V gene, CDR1 is MGHDK and CDR2 is SYGVNS. The CDR3 contains 13 residues. The CDR3 is CASSVGGGRELFF. The CDR3 coding sequence is TGTGCCAGCAGTGTAGGGGGAGGGCGGGAGCTGTTTTTT.

The V call is TRBV15, the J call TRBJ2-3; 8 nucleotides line up with TRBD1. V trimming: 7 bases; J trimming: 5 bases; junction bases outside the gene matches: 14. Germline CDR1 is LNHNV and CDR2 is YYDKDF (reference sequence). The CDR3 length is 16 residues. CDR3 residues: CATTAGWTGFEDTQYF. Here the CDR3 DNA reads TGTGCCACCACCGCAGGGTGGACAGGGTTTGAAGATACGCAGTATTTT. Combining the CDR3 with reference TRBV15 and TRBJ2-3 gives the whole variable domain DAMVIQNPRYQVTQFGKPVTLSCSQTLNHNVMYWYQQKSSQAPKLLFHYYDKDFNNEADTPDNFQSRRPNTSFCFLDIRSPGLGDTAMYLCATTAGWTGFEDTQYFGPGTRLTVL.

The table lists this clone with a few counts. The chain links TRBV7-2 to TRBJ2-5, with D perhaps TRBD2 (6 bases). CDR3 size: 14 residues. V was cut by 5 bases and J by 5 bases, with 15 bases left in between. The V gene's germline CDR1 is SGHTA and CDR2 FQGNSA. The CDR3 loop reads CASSRELAMETQYF. CDR3 DNA sequence: TGTGCCAGCAGCCGCGAACTAGCCATGGAGACCCAGTACTTC.

This clone has only one observation. The J gene is TRBJ2-1, the V gene TRBV27; 12 bases align to TRBD2. The CDR3 contains 19 residues. In germline, CDR1 is MNHEY, CDR2 SMNVEV (reference sequence). V lost 3 bases to trimming and J lost 7 bases; unmatched junction nucleotides: 16. CDR3 nucleotides: TGTGCCAGCAGTTTTAGGTTCAGGCTTTCTAGCGGGGGGGTTAATGAGCAGTTCTTC. It encodes CASSFRFRLSSGGVNEQFF.

V and J are TRBV4-2 and TRBJ2-1; 8 nucleotides align to TRBD2. Germline-derived CDR1 and CDR2 are LGHNA and YNFKEQ. This CDR3 region has 16 residues. The ends lost 2 bases at V and 0 bases at J; junction bases unmatched: 3. CDR3 residues: CASSQLAGDSYNEQFF. CDR3 DNA: TGTGCCAGCAGCCAACTAGCGGGCGACTCCTACAATGAGCAGTTCTTC.

This rearrangement joins TRBV9 to TRBJ2-2; D ambiguous. CDR3 size: 13 residues. Trimming stripped 4 bases from V and 7 bases from J, with 11 bases between. Germline CDR1 and CDR2: SGDLS and YYNGEE. CDR3 region: CASSPGLIGELFF. Here the CDR3 DNA reads TGTGCCAGCAGCCCTGGTCTAATCGGGGAGCTGTTTTTT.

The rearrangement links TRBV6-1 to TRBJ2-7, with 13 bases matching TRBD2. CDR1 MNHNS and CDR2 SASEGT come from the germline V gene. CDR3 size: 15 residues. The V segment lost 7 bases and the J segment 7 bases; nucleotides outside the gene matches: 10. The CDR3 DNA is TGTGCCAGCACCCTACTAGCGGGAGGGCCGGGGGAGCAGTACTTC. Protein sequence: CASTLLAGGPGEQYF.

Written as DNA, the CDR3 is TGTGCCAGTAGTATAGATCTTAAGGACACCCGATACGAGCAGTACTTC. Its translation: CASSIDLKDTRYEQYF. The chain combines TRBV19 with TRBJ2-7; D is possibly TRBD1 (5 bases). Trimming shortened V by 0 bases and J by 4 bases, and 16 bases separated the two germline ends. Germline V gene sequence: CDR1 LNHDA, CDR2 SQIVND (reference sequence). There are 16 residues in the CDR3. Supplemented by reference TRBV19 and TRBJ2-7, the full variable domain reads DGGITQSPKYLFRKEGQNVTLSCEQNLNHDAMYWYRQDPGQGLRLIYYSQIVNDFQKGDIAEGYSVSREKKESFPLTVTSAQKNPTAFYLCASSIDLKDTRYEQYFGPGTRLTVT.

As to this clone: Germline and junction disagree at one end, which may indicate a read error. The chain carries TRBV5-4 and TRBJ1-6, with 10 positions matching TRBD1. CDR1 is SGHNT and CDR2 is YYREEE in the germline V gene (reference sequence). The CDR3 is made up of 15 amino acids. The CDR3 region has the DNA TGTGCCAACAGCTTGGGGACAGGGGCCGGTTCACCCCTCCACTTT. It translates to CANSLGTGAGSPLHF.

The V gene is TRBV11-2, the J gene TRBJ2-1; tentatively, D is TRBD1 (6 bases). The CDR3 has 16 amino acids. Trimming cost V 3 bases and J 0 bases, with 12 bases left between them. Per germline, CDR1 SGHAT and CDR2 FQNNGV. Written as DNA, the CDR3 is TGTGCCAGCAGCTTGGGACAAACCATCTCCTACAATGAGCAGTTCTTC. This encodes CASSLGQTISYNEQFF.

The chain recombines TRBV14 with TRBJ1-1; D perhaps matches TRBD1 (5 bases). CDR1 and CDR2 from the germline V gene are SGHDN and FVKESK. The V gene lost 5 bases and the J gene lost 0 bases, with 16 bases spanning the gap. The CDR3 contains 16 residues. CDR3 amino acids: CASSSNGGDMNTEAFF. CDR3 nucleotides: TGTGCCAGCAGCTCCAATGGAGGGGATATGAACACTGAAGCTTTCTTT.

V and J are TRBV10-1 and TRBJ2-3, with 7 nucleotides matching TRBD1. Germline V gives CDR1 WNHNN, CDR2 SYGVQD (reference sequence). V shed 4 bases, J shed 2 bases, and the junction held 12 bases outside the gene matches. The CDR3 has 17 amino acids. The CDR3 is CASSAYYPGQFTDTQYF. DNA of the CDR3: TGCGCCAGCAGTGCGTATTATCCGGGACAGTTCACAGATACGCAGTATTTT.

As for this clone: Other DNA sequences in this sample translate to the same CDR3. The genes are TRBV2 and TRBJ2-2; maybe TRBD1 (6 bases). There are 14 residues in the CDR3. The germline V and J ends were trimmed by 6 bases and 2 bases, with 10 bases remaining between them. Germline assignment: CDR1 SNHLY and CDR2 FYNNEI. CDR3 sequence reads: CASRLDRNTGELFF. CDR3 sequence (DNA): TGTGCCAGCAGGTTGGACAGAAACACCGGGGAGCTGTTTTTT.

The chain links TRBV7-3 to TRBJ2-3; D unresolved. This CDR3 has 14 amino acids. The germline V gene has CDR1 SGHTA and CDR2 FQGTGA. V gave up 0 bases and J gave up 1 base, with 5 bases separating them. In DNA form, the CDR3 reads TGTGCCAGCAGCTTAACCCGGGGCACAGATACGCAGTATTTT. Protein: CASSLTRGTDTQYF.

DNA for the CDR3: TGTGCCAGTAGTGGGACAGGGGCGGGAGATACGCAGTATTTT. Translated: CASSGTGAGDTQYF. The V gene is TRBV19, the J gene TRBJ2-3, with TRBD1 identical over 10 bases. CDR1 is LNHDA, CDR2 SQIVND, per germline (reference sequence). V gave up 5 bases and J gave up 5 bases; unmatched junction bases: 4. This CDR3 is 14 amino acids long. The complete variable domain, with remaining parts taken from reference TRBV19 and TRBJ2-3, reads DGGITQSPKYLFRKEGQNVTLSCEQNLNHDAMYWYRQDPGQGLRLIYYSQIVNDFQKGDIAEGYSVSREKKESFPLTVTSAQKNPTAFYLCASSGTGAGDTQYFGPGTRLTVL.